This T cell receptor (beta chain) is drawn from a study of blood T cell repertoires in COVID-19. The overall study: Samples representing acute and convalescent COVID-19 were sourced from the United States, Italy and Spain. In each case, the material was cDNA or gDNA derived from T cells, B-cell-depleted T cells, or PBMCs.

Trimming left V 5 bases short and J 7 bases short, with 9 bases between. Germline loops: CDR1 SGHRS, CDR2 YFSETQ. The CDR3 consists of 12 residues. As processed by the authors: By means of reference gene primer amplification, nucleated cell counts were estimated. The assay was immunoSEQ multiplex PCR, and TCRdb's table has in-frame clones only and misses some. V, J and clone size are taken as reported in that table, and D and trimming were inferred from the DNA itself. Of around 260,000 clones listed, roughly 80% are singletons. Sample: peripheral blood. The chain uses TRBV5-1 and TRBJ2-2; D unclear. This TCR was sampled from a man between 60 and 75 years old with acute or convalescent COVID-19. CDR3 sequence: CASSVVFGELFF. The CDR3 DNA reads TGCGCCAGCAGTGTAGTTTTCGGGGAGCTGTTTTTT.